Listed below are T cell receptor beta chains from one sample, sequenced in a study of cytomegalovirus exposure and HLA in healthy donors. TCRdb's copy holds only in-frame clones and misses some; the assay was immunoSEQ multiplex PCR. This sample has some 130,000 clones; 77% occur once, and the top ten carry 4.2%. The sample comprised PBMCs. The receptors were gathered from a male donor in good health and CMV-seropositive. The CDR3 runs from the conserved cysteine through the conserved F or W. D genes are given only for firm matches. Expanded clones are given a class, and other clones once, few, many or no size at all.

CASSLGLHTGELFF TGTGCCAGCAGCCTTGGGCTTCACACCGGGGAGCTGTTTTTT TRBJ2-2 . TRBV9 once
CASSEIGNLVEQYF TGTGCCAGCAGTGAGATCGGGAACCTTGTCGAGCAGTACTTC TRBJ2-7 . TRBV11-2 .
CASSHREALYNEQFF TGTGCCAGCAGCCATCGGGAGGCTCTTTACAATGAGCAGTTCTTC TRBJ2-1 TRBD2 TRBV7-3 once
CASRRLAGGANGLTF TGTGCCAGCAGAAGACTCGCTGGTGGGGCCAACGGCCTGACTTTC TRBJ2-6 . TRBV7-8 .
CASRTGLNNEQFF TGTGCCAGCAGAACGGGACTAAACAATGAGCAGTTCTTC TRBJ2-1 TRBD2 TRBV28 .
CATRLAGGGEQFF TGTGCCACCCGACTAGCGGGGGGAGGTGAGCAGTTCTTC TRBJ2-1 TRBD2 TRBV13 .
CASSIDRVWETQYF TGTGCCAGCAGTATTGACAGGGTGTGGGAGACCCAGTACTTC TRBJ2-5 TRBD1 TRBV28 .
CAISAGTRETEAFF TGTGCCATCAGTGCCGGGACTCGAGAAACTGAAGCTTTCTTT TRBJ1-1 . TRBV10-3 .
CASSRDSAGANGLTF TGCGCCAGCAGCAGGGACAGTGCCGGGGCCAACGGCCTGACTTTC TRBJ2-6 TRBD1 TRBV5-1 few
CASSYRGEGNLF TGTGCCAGCAGTTACAGGGGTGAGGGTAATCTCTTT TRBJ1-1 TRBD1 TRBV2 .
CASSFYGGSGLTDTQYF TGTGCCAGCAGCTTTTACGGGGGGAGTGGTTTAACAGATACGCAGTATTTT TRBJ2-3 TRBD2 TRBV7-6 .
CASSLRGNQPQHF TGCGCCAGCAGTCTGAGAGGGAATCAGCCCCAGCATTTT TRBJ1-5 . TRBV23-1 .
CASSLGRGHEQFF TGTGCCAGCAGCTTGGGCAGGGGACATGAGCAGTTCTTC TRBJ2-1 . TRBV5-8 .
CASSPGSSGTHNEQFF TGCGCCAGCAGCCCGGGATCTAGCGGGACCCACAATGAGCAGTTCTTC TRBJ2-1 TRBD2 TRBV5-1 .
CASRQGAHEQYF TGCGCCAGCAGACAGGGGGCGCACGAGCAGTACTTC TRBJ2-7 TRBD1 TRBV5-1 .